The rows below give T cell receptor beta chains drawn from one sample of a study of blood T cell repertoires in COVID-19. Assay used: immunoSEQ multiplex PCR; TCRdb lists only in-frame clones, some missing. The table has 180,000 or so clones, 70% to 90% seen once. Material for sequencing was peripheral blood. The origin of the receptors is a man in his forties with active or convalescent COVID-19. CDR3s include the opening cysteine and the closing phenylalanine or tryptophan. D genes are given only for firm matches. Part of the rows lack a size; the others show once, few, many or a class for expanded clones.

. | 14 | TRBJ1-1 | TRBD1 | TRBV9 | TGTGCCAGCAGCGTGACAGGGATGAACACTGAAGCTTTCTTT | CASSVTGMNTEAFF
. | 13 | TRBJ1-2 | . | TRBV20-1 | TGCAGTGCTAGTGGTGGCGGGGGCTATGGCTACACCTTC | CSASGGGGYGYTF
. | 15 | TRBJ2-7 | TRBD1 | TRBV6-5 | TGTGCCAGCATTAGGGACAGGGGGCTTTCCTACGAGCAGTACTTC | CASIRDRGLSYEQYF
. | 13 | TRBJ1-5 | . | TRBV7-2 | TGTGCCAGCAGCAACGGACAGACAGGGCCCCAGCATTTT | CASSNGQTGPQHF
. | 16 | TRBJ2-1 | TRBD1 | TRBV7-3 | TGTGCCAGCAGCACCGAGGGACAGGGAACCTACAATGAGCAGTTCTTC | CASSTEGQGTYNEQFF
. | 11 | TRBJ1-5 | . | TRBV5-5 | TGTGCCAGCAGCCCGAATCAGCCCCAGCATTTT | CASSPNQPQHF
. | 13 | TRBJ2-7 | . | TRBV27 | TGTGCCAGCAGTTTAGAGCTTCGCCACGAGCAGTACTTC | CASSLELRHEQYF
. | 15 | TRBJ1-5 | TRBD1 | TRBV5-1 | TGCGCCAGCAGCCTAGGACAGGGCCGCAATCAGCCCCAGCATTTT | CASSLGQGRNQPQHF
few | 14 | TRBJ1-5 | TRBD1 | TRBV3-1/TRBV3-2 | TGTGCCAGCAGCCCCGGGACAGGGGATCAGCCCCAGCATTTT | CASSPGTGDQPQHF
. | 16 | TRBJ1-2 | . | TRBV28 | TGTGCCAGCAGTACGATGACCCGTAATACCCAGGGCGGCTACACCTTC | CASSTMTRNTQGGYTF
. | 16 | TRBJ1-4 | . | TRBV2 | TGTGCCAGCAGCCGCCCCGGCCCTCCAACTAATGAAAACCTGTTTTTT | CASSRPGPPTNENLFF
. | 15 | TRBJ1-1 | . | TRBV2 | TGTGCCAGCAGGGACTCCGGGACTAGGGACACTGAAGCTTTCTTT | CASRDSGTRDTEAFF
few | 19 | TRBJ2-1 | TRBD1 | TRBV5-1 | TGCGCCAGCAGCTTGCCGACAGGGTCGGGTGTAAAGTCCTACAATGAGCAGTTCTTC | CASSLPTGSGVKSYNEQFF
once | 13 | TRBJ1-3 | TRBD1 | TRBV12-3/TRBV12-4 | TGTGCCAGCAGAGACAGGGCTGGAAACACCATATATTTT | CASRDRAGNTIYF
. | 13 | TRBJ1-3 | . | TRBV30 | TGTGCCTGGGCCACAGGGTCAGAAAACACCATATATTTT | CAWATGSENTIYF
. | 14 | TRBJ1-2 | . | TRBV5-1 | TGCGCCAGCAGCTTGGAGAGCTATAACTATGGCTACACCTTC | CASSLESYNYGYTF
. | 18 | TRBJ1-2 | TRBD1 | TRBV19 | TGTGCCAGTAGTATAGATTCTTCCAGGGGGCGCGAAACAAGAGGCTACACCTTC | CASSIDSSRGRETRGYTF
. | 13 | TRBJ1-2 | TRBD1 | TRBV5-1 | TGCGCCAGCAGCTTGGACGGGACAGACGGCTACACCTTC | CASSLDGTDGYTF
. | 15 | TRBJ2-7 | . | TRBV7-2 | TGTGCCAGCAGTTCTCGAGGGATTAGCTCCTACGAGCAGTACTTC | CASSSRGISSYEQYF
. | 17 | TRBJ1-1 | . | TRBV3-1/TRBV3-2 | TGTGCCAGCAGCCAAGAAATAGGTACAGGGAGAGGAACTGAAGCTTTCTTT | CASSQEIGTGRGTEAFF
. | 14 | TRBJ2-7 | . | TRBV4-1 | TGCGCCAGCAGCCACTGGGGCCTCGGATACGAGCAGTACTTC | CASSHWGLGYEQYF
few | 14 | TRBJ1-2 | TRBD1 | TRBV5-1 | TGCGCCAGCAGCCCCGGACAGGGGAACTATGGCTACACCTTC | CASSPGQGNYGYTF
. | 14 | TRBJ2-7 | . | TRBV11-2 | TGTGCCAGCAGCTTAGATCTACTAGACTACGAGCAGTACTTC | CASSLDLLDYEQYF
. | 12 | TRBJ2-3 | . | TRBV28 | TGTGCCAGCAGATTCAGGCAAGATACGCAGTATTTT | CASRFRQDTQYF
few | 13 | TRBJ1-3 | . | TRBV5-1 | TGCGCCAGCAGCTCCTTTCAGGGTAACACCATATATTTT | CASSSFQGNTIYF